The entry that follows covers one TCR beta chain sequence. Its antigen remains unidentified. The CDR3 spans 14 residues. The V and J ends lost 4 bases and 5 bases, in that order; junction bases with no gene match: 3. Germline V gene lookup returns CDR1 SGHRS and CDR2 YFSETQ. The study ran its PCR with 60 Vbeta and 13 Jbeta primers. As originally analysed: Later, an analysis found roughly 80 million unique TCR beta chains, and 8.5 million to 14 million of these were shared. Method: immunoSEQ multiplex PCR; TCRdb's copy keeps in-frame clones and lacks some. The V and J calls and clone size come from that table; D and trimming were worked out from the DNA. The table has roughly 98,000 clones, around 73% seen once; the top ten hold around 3%. This sample is drawn from a study of cytomegalovirus exposure and HLA in healthy donors. The study's findings and limits: In an earlier analysis, productive rearrangement rates for most beta V segments clustered near 90% or 30%. Rare sequences made up most TCRs, while some public TCRs were found in many donors. In a later analysis, parvovirus B19, influenza, CMV and Epstein-Barr virus appeared linked to several top co-occurrence clusters.

Source material: PBMCs. The TCR was taken from a man aged 40-55 years in good health and CMV-seronegative. This chain uses TRBV5-1 with TRBJ1-4; TRBD1 matches at 9 bases. CDR3 sequence: CASSQGTGNEKLFF. The CDR3 DNA reads TGCGCCAGCAGCCAGGGGACAGGGAATGAAAAACTGTTTTTT.